This is a list of T cell receptor beta chains from one sample in a study of T cell responses to AZD1222 COVID-19 vaccine. Libraries were prepared by immunoSEQ multiplex PCR; TCRdb keeps only in-frame clonotypes and omits some of them. The table has roughly 150,000 clones, 91% seen once. Sample: peripheral blood, taken 28 days after the second AZD1222 dose. The receptors were gathered from an adult who received the AZD1222 COVID-19 vaccine. The CDR3 runs from the conserved cysteine through the conserved F or W. The D gene is left open where the match is weak. Size values are once, few and many counts, or a class for expanded clones, and some rows have none.

>TRBJ2-7|TRBV27|TRBD2|NA
CASREPAGDPSEQYF
TGTGCCAGCAGAGAGCCAGCGGGAGATCCGTCCGAGCAGTACTTC
>TRBJ2-1|TRBV7-8|NA|NA
CASSLPLIGATYNEQFF
TGTGCCAGCAGCTTACCCCTAATCGGGGCCACCTACAATGAGCAGTTCTTC
>TRBJ2-2|TRBV2|NA|once
CASSVPYTGELFF
TGTGCCAGCAGTGTCCCGTACACCGGGGAGCTGTTTTTT
>TRBJ2-5|TRBV27|NA|NA
CASSLSKRGEGTQYF
TGTGCCAGCAGTTTATCGAAGAGGGGCGAAGGGACCCAGTACTTC
>TRBJ1-2|TRBV10-3|NA|few
CAIRLGGLYGYTF
TGTGCCATCAGACTTGGGGGGCTCTATGGCTACACCTTC
>TRBJ1-5|TRBV3-1/TRBV3-2|NA|NA
CASSRGRALNQPQHF
TGTGCCAGCAGCCGCGGAAGGGCCCTTAATCAGCCCCAGCATTTT
>TRBJ2-7|TRBV5-1|TRBD1|NA
CASSLATGKIYEQYF
TGCGCCAGCAGCTTGGCGACAGGGAAAATCTACGAGCAGTACTTC
>TRBJ2-2|TRBV18|NA|NA
CASSPRQDTGGELFF
TGTGCCAGCTCACCAAGACAGGATACGGGCGGGGAGCTGTTTTTT
>TRBJ1-1|TRBV12-5|NA|NA
CASGLAPGTEAFF
TGTGCTAGTGGTTTGGCCCCGGGGACCGAAGCTTTCTTT
>TRBJ1-5|TRBV11-2|NA|NA
CASSSGGQPQHF
TGTGCCAGCAGCTCGGGGGGTCAGCCCCAGCATTTT
>TRBJ1-5|TRBV5-1|TRBD1|NA
CASSEQGNSNQPQHF
TGCGCCAGCAGCGAACAGGGGAATAGCAATCAGCCCCAGCATTTT
>TRBJ2-2|TRBV7-3|NA|NA
CASSLIGSNTGELFF
TGTGCCAGCAGCTTAATAGGGTCGAACACCGGGGAGCTGTTTTTT
>TRBJ2-5|TRBV7-9|TRBD1|NA
CASSLGTGGIETQYF
TGTGCCAGCAGCTTAGGGACAGGGGGCATCGAGACCCAGTACTTC
>TRBJ2-1|TRBV2|NA|few
CASSEKGGYLEQFF
TGTGCCAGCAGTGAAAAAGGCGGATACCTTGAGCAGTTCTTC
>TRBJ2-7|TRBV5-4|TRBD1|NA
CASSFPTGGVSLEQYF
TGTGCCAGCAGCTTTCCTACAGGGGGCGTCTCCCTCGAGCAGTACTTC
>TRBJ1-1|TRBV12-5|NA|NA
CASGWDGNTEAFF
TGTGCTAGTGGTTGGGACGGGAACACTGAAGCTTTCTTT
>TRBJ2-7|TRBV9|TRBD1|once
CASSVEQGSQQYF
TGTGCCAGCAGCGTAGAACAGGGGTCCCAGCAGTACTTC
>TRBJ2-7|TRBV19|TRBD1|NA
CASSIRPGGLANYEQYF
TGTGCCAGTAGTATTCGTCCAGGGGGCTTGGCGAACTACGAGCAGTACTTC
>TRBJ1-3|TRBV19|NA|NA
CASSPSSSGNTIYF
TGTGCCAGTAGTCCCTCATCCTCTGGAAACACCATATATTTT
>TRBJ1-5|TRBV2|NA|NA
CASRGAVLDSQHF
TGTGCCAGCAGGGGGGCCGTGCTTGACTCCCAGCATTTT
>TRBJ1-5|TRBV5-1|NA|NA
CASSLGHSQGAQHF
TGCGCCAGCAGCTTGGGTCACAGCCAAGGGGCCCAGCATTTT
>TRBJ1-5|TRBV3-1/TRBV3-2|NA|NA
CASSHSNQPQHF
TGTGCCAGCAGCCACTCCAATCAGCCCCAGCATTTT
>TRBJ2-2|TRBV5-1|NA|NA
CASSPRGARGAGELFF
TGCGCCAGCAGCCCCCGAGGGGCCAGGGGGGCCGGGGAGCTGTTTTTT
>TRBJ2-1|TRBV28|TRBD2|NA
CASSSTSGRSGEYNEQFF
TGTGCCAGCAGTTCGACTAGCGGGAGGTCGGGGGAGTACAATGAGCAGTTCTTC
>TRBJ2-7|TRBV5-6|NA|NA
CASSLDRRTLYEQYF
TGTGCCAGCAGCTTGGACCGTAGGACTCTTTACGAGCAGTACTTC
>TRBJ1-4|TRBV4-3|NA|NA
CASSQVTGVREKLFF
TGCGCCAGCAGCCAAGTGACAGGAGTTAGAGAAAAACTGTTTTTT
>TRBJ1-6|TRBV18|TRBD1|NA
CASSPKTGTGVHSPLHF
TGTGCCAGCTCACCAAAAACCGGGACAGGCGTCCATTCACCCCTCCACTTT
>TRBJ1-2|TRBV27|NA|NA
CASSPRPGMNYGYTF
TGTGCCAGCAGTCCTAGGCCAGGGATGAACTATGGCTACACCTTC
>TRBJ2-7|TRBV3-1/TRBV3-2|TRBD2|once
CASSHNPGTRGQYF
TGTGCCAGCAGCCACAACCCCGGGACTAGGGGGCAGTACTTC
>TRBJ1-4|TRBV5-6|TRBD1|NA
CASSLARQGVWEKLFF
TGTGCCAGCAGCTTGGCCCGACAGGGCGTATGGGAAAAACTGTTTTTT
>TRBJ2-3|TRBV19|TRBD2|NA
CASQDAGGPGDTQYF
TGTGCCAGTCAGGATGCGGGGGGCCCGGGAGATACGCAGTATTTT
>TRBJ1-1|TRBV18|NA|NA
CASSPAPTGGNTEAFF
TGTGCCAGCTCACCAGCCCCGACAGGAGGGAACACTGAAGCTTTCTTT
>TRBJ2-4|TRBV18|NA|NA
CASSQASGGIQYF
TGTGCCAGCTCACAGGCGAGTGGAGGCATTCAGTACTTC
>TRBJ1-5|TRBV14|TRBD1|NA
CASSQKKETGINQPQHF
TGTGCCAGCAGCCAAAAAAAGGAGACAGGGATCAATCAGCCCCAGCATTTT
>TRBJ2-3|TRBV5-1|NA|NA
CASSSTIGADTQYF
TGCGCCAGCAGCTCAACAATAGGGGCAGATACGCAGTATTTT